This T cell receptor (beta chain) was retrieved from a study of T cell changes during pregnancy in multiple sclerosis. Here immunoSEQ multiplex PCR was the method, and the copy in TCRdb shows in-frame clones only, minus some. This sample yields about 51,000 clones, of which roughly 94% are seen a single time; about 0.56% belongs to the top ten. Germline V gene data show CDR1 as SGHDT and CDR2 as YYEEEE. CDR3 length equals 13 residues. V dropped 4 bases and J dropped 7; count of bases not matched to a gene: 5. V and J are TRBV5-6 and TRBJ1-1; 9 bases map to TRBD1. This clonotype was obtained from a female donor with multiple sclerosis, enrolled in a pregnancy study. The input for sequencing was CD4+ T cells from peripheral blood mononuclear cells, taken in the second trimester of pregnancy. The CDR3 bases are TGTGCCAGCAGCGGACCGGGACAGGGTGAAGCTTTCTTT. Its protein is CASSGPGQGEAFF.